The rows below give T cell receptor beta chains drawn from one sample of a study of blood T cells in healthy people across ages. TCRdb used MiXCR to reprocess the 5' RACE reads, holding one entry per CDR3 protein. The sample holds hundreds of thousands of distinct CDR3 sequences, over 25% seen once. This sample was also put to use in a study of T cells of mothers and their children.

The specimen sequenced was blood. The receptors derive from a boy younger than 10 in good health. Each CDR3 is given with its conserved first and last residue. A D gene is named only where the DNA matches it firmly. Clone size is stated in some rows and not others, as once, few, many or a class when expanded.

>TRBJ2-1|TRBV29-1|NA|TRBD2
CSVVREDVYNEQFF
TGCAGCGTTGTGCGGGAGGACGTCTACAATGAGCAGTTCTTC
>TRBJ2-7|TRBV20-1|NA|NA
CSARDVMGRGSYEQYF
TGCAGTGCTAGAGATGTCATGGGTCGGGGGTCCTACGAGCAGTACTTC
>TRBJ2-7|TRBV9|few|NA
CASSETALRTYEQYF
TGTGCCAGCAGCGAGACAGCCCTCAGAACCTACGAGCAGTACTTC
>TRBJ2-7|TRBV13|few|TRBD1
CASSLSQGAYEQYF
TGTGCCAGCAGCTTAAGTCAGGGGGCGTACGAGCAGTACTTC
>TRBJ2-5|TRBV29-1|few|NA
CSASRDQQETQYF
TGCAGCGCCTCCCGGGACCAGCAAGAGACCCAGTACTTC
>TRBJ1-2|TRBV19|few|TRBD1
CASSPQGAWGYTF
TGTGCCAGTAGTCCCCAGGGGGCTTGGGGCTACACCTTC
>TRBJ2-5|TRBV11-2|few|NA
CASSLLSTETQYF
TGTGCCAGCAGCTTACTAAGCACGGAGACCCAGTACTTC
>TRBJ2-5|TRBV5-1|NA|NA
CASSYSTSGTRRQTQYF
TGCGCCAGCAGCTATTCTACCTCCGGGACTCGGCGTCAGACCCAGTACTTC
>TRBJ2-1|TRBV14|NA|NA
CASSPQGNNEQFF
TGTGCCAGCAGCCCTCAGGGAAACAATGAGCAGTTCTTC
>TRBJ1-1|TRBV27|few|TRBD1
CASSPQGYTEAFF
TGTGCCAGCAGTCCACAGGGGTACACTGAAGCTTTCTTT
>TRBJ1-5|TRBV10-3|few|TRBD1
CAISRQGFDQPQHF
TGTGCCATCAGTCGACAGGGGTTCGATCAGCCCCAGCATTTT
>TRBJ2-5|TRBV18|few|NA
CASSPPSEETQYF
TGTGCCAGCTCACCACCCAGTGAAGAGACCCAGTACTTC
>TRBJ1-4|TRBV6-6|few|NA
CASSYSSVNEKLFF
TGTGCCAGCAGTTACTCGTCAGTTAATGAAAAACTGTTTTTT
>TRBJ2-7|TRBV19|NA|NA
CASNPTGSAYEQYF
TGTGCCAGTAATCCCACGGGGTCGGCCTACGAGCAGTACTTC
>TRBJ1-1|TRBV30|few|TRBD1
CAWGALDRGNTEAFF
TGTGCCTGGGGTGCTCTAGACAGGGGGAACACTGAAGCTTTCTTT
>TRBJ2-1|TRBV12-3/TRBV12-4|NA|TRBD2
CASSLRAGSYNEQFF
TGTGCCAGCAGTTTAAGAGCGGGATCCTACAATGAGCAGTTCTTC
>TRBJ1-6|TRBV7-8|NA|NA
CASSLERQLGYSPLHF
TGTGCCAGCAGCTTAGAGCGGCAGCTGGGCTATTCACCCCTCCACTTT
>TRBJ1-1|TRBV29-1|few|TRBD1
CSVEGDRGGFGEAFF
TGCAGCGTTGAAGGGGACAGGGGTGGGTTTGGTGAAGCTTTCTTT
>TRBJ1-2|TRBV5-1|few|NA
CASSSRRGSNYGYTF
TGCGCCAGCAGCAGCCGTCGCGGATCTAACTATGGCTACACCTTC
>TRBJ2-5|TRBV7-8|few|NA
CASSLADSSETQYF
TGTGCCAGCAGCTTAGCTGACTCCTCGGAGACCCAGTACTTC
>TRBJ2-2|TRBV20-1|few|NA
CSARVERYTGELFF
TGCAGTGCTAGAGTTGAGCGCTACACCGGGGAGCTGTTTTTT
>TRBJ1-1|TRBV6-5|NA|NA
CATLKGGDAFF
TGTGCCACCCTCAAGGGAGGGGATGCTTTCTTT
>TRBJ1-2|TRBV6-5|NA|TRBD1
CASSDRGQEHYGYTF
TGTGCCAGCAGTGACCGGGGACAGGAACACTATGGCTACACCTTC
>TRBJ2-1|TRBV6-1|few|NA
CAITPGNSYNEQFF
TGTGCCATCACGCCAGGGAACTCCTACAATGAGCAGTTCTTC
>TRBJ2-2|TRBV7-9|NA|NA
CASPQETNTGELFF
TGTGCCAGCCCCCAGGAGACGAACACCGGGGAGCTGTTTTTT
>TRBJ2-3|TRBV4-1|NA|TRBD1
CASSPIDRGLGTQYF
TGCGCCAGCAGCCCTATAGACAGGGGACTCGGTACGCAGTATTTT
>TRBJ1-2|TRBV7-2|few|NA
CASNNRDGYTF
TGTGCCAGCAACAACAGGGATGGCTACACCTTC
>TRBJ2-1|TRBV12-3/TRBV12-4|few|TRBD2
CASTTGLAGLNEQFF
TGTGCCAGCACTACGGGACTAGCGGGTTTAAATGAGCAGTTCTTC
>TRBJ1-5|TRBV29-1|few|TRBD1
CSVDHRDRAINQPQHF
TGCAGCGTTGACCACAGGGACAGGGCAATCAATCAGCCCCAGCATTTT
>TRBJ1-2|TRBV29-1|few|NA
CSVETAYNYGYTF
TGCAGCGTTGAAACCGCCTATAACTATGGCTACACCTTC
>TRBJ2-4|TRBV30|NA|TRBD1
CAWRPQGAGKNIQYF
TGTGCCTGGAGACCCCAGGGGGCCGGGAAAAACATTCAGTACTTC
>TRBJ2-2|TRBV7-9|once|TRBD2
CASRPGTSGLSGELFF
TGTGCCAGCAGACCCGGGACTAGCGGGCTATCCGGGGAGCTGTTTTTT
>TRBJ1-2|TRBV21-1|few|NA
CASSKVDRDVGYTF
TGTGCCAGCAGCAAAGTGGACAGGGACGTGGGCTACACCTTC
>TRBJ2-3|TRBV9|few|NA
CASSVDSSTDTQYF
TGTGCCAGCAGCGTAGACAGCAGCACAGATACGCAGTATTTT
>TRBJ1-2|TRBV7-9|NA|TRBD1
CASSLAWRDRGHGYTF
TGTGCCAGCAGCTTAGCGTGGCGGGACAGGGGGCATGGCTACACCTTC
>TRBJ2-2|TRBV10-1|many|NA
CASSAGETGELFF
TGCGCCAGCAGTGCGGGGGAAACCGGGGAGCTGTTTTTT
>TRBJ2-1|TRBV10-2|NA|NA
CAGSAVDNEQFF
TGCGCCGGCAGCGCTGTCGACAATGAGCAGTTCTTC
>TRBJ2-4|TRBV25-1|NA|NA
CASSDRTLVAKNIQYF
TGTGCCAGCAGTGACAGGACCCTGGTAGCCAAAAACATTCAGTACTTC
>TRBJ1-5|TRBV12-3/TRBV12-4|NA|NA
CASSSTGPNQPQHF
TGTGCCAGCAGCTCAACAGGGCCTAATCAGCCCCAGCATTTT
>TRBJ2-7|TRBV7-6|NA|TRBD2
CASSSGLSGRAFSYEQYF
TGTGCCAGCAGCTCTGGGCTTAGCGGGAGGGCCTTCTCCTACGAGCAGTACTTC
>TRBJ2-7|TRBV25-1|few|TRBD1
CASSDVQKGTGSSYEQYF
TGTGCCAGCAGTGATGTCCAGAAGGGGACAGGGAGCTCCTACGAGCAGTACTTC
>TRBJ1-5|TRBV12-3/TRBV12-4|few|NA
CASSPIRADNQPQHF
TGTGCCAGCAGTCCTATAAGGGCCGATAATCAGCCCCAGCATTTT
>TRBJ1-2|TRBV4-3|NA|NA
CASSQDWAREPYGYTF
TGCGCCAGCAGCCAAGATTGGGCGAGGGAGCCCTATGGCTACACCTTC
>TRBJ2-7|TRBV6-5|NA|NA
CASSYSGGRSYEQYF
TGTGCCAGCAGTTACTCGGGGGGCCGCTCCTACGAGCAGTACTTC
>TRBJ1-2|TRBV10-3|few|NA
CATWESNYGYTF
TGTGCCACCTGGGAGTCTAACTATGGCTACACCTTC
>TRBJ2-7|TRBV5-5|NA|TRBD2
CASSLGTSGFNYEQYF
TGTGCCAGCAGCTTGGGGACTAGCGGGTTTAATTACGAGCAGTACTTC
>TRBJ2-1|TRBV12-5|few|NA
CASGFSVHEQFF
TGTGCTAGTGGCTTCTCTGTACATGAGCAGTTCTTC
>TRBJ1-3|TRBV20-1|once|NA
CSASVGNTIYF
TGCAGTGCTAGCGTGGGAAACACCATATATTTT
>TRBJ2-5|TRBV5-5|few|TRBD2
CASIRWAGVKETQYF
TGTGCCAGCATCCGGTGGGCGGGGGTAAAAGAGACCCAGTACTTC
>TRBJ2-5|TRBV21-1|few|NA
CASSLRTASGETQYF
TGTGCCAGCAGCCTTCGGACAGCCTCCGGCGAGACCCAGTACTTC
>TRBJ1-1|TRBV20-1|NA|TRBD1
CSAPDRGFSEAFF
TGCAGTGCTCCGGACAGGGGTTTTTCTGAAGCTTTCTTT
>TRBJ2-1|TRBV9|NA|TRBD2
CASSVAGLGLAEYNEQFF
TGTGCCAGCAGCGTAGCTGGTCTTGGGCTAGCGGAATACAATGAGCAGTTCTTC
>TRBJ2-7|TRBV6-5|NA|NA
CASSSPREAYEQYF
TGTGCCAGCAGTTCTCCCCGAGAGGCCTACGAGCAGTACTTC
>TRBJ2-1|TRBV10-3|few|NA
CAISDFYNEQFF
TGTGCCATCAGTGATTTTTACAATGAGCAGTTCTTC
>TRBJ2-7|TRBV12-5|few|TRBD2
CASCSGGGYEQYF
TGTGCTAGTTGTTCGGGAGGAGGCTACGAGCAGTACTTC